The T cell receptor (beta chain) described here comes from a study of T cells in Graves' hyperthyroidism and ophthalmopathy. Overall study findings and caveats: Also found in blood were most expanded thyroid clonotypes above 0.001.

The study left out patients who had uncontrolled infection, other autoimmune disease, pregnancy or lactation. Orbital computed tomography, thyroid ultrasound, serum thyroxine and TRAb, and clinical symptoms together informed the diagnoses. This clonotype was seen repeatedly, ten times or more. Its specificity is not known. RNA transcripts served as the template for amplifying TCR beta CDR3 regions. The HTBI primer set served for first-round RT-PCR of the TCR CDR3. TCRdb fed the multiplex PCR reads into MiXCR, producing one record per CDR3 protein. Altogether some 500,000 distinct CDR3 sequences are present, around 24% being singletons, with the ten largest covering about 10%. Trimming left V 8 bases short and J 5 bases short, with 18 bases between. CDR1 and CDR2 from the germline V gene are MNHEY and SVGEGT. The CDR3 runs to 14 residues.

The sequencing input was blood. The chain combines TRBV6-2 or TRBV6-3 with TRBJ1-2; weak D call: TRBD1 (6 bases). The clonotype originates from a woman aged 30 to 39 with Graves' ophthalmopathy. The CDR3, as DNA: TGTGCCAGCGAACTAGGGGACATCGGTTATGGCTACACCTTC. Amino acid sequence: CASELGDIGYGYTF.